Following are 4 T cell receptor beta chains from one sample sequenced in a study of OX40 agonist ivuxolimab in advanced cancers. Method: immunoSEQ multiplex PCR; TCRdb's copy keeps in-frame clones and lacks some. Of about 50,000 clones in the sample, roughly three quarters were seen once. The sample in question was CD4+ or CD8+ T cells sorted from blood, obtained in a trial of the OX40 agonist ivuxolimab. The source is an adult with an advanced solid tumor such as melanoma, head and neck, liver or kidney cancer.

V and J are TRBV4-3 and TRBJ1-2; 7 nucleotides agree with TRBD1. V lost 0 bases to trimming and J lost 4 bases; unmatched junction nucleotides: 8. The germline CDR1 and CDR2 sequences are LGHNA and YSLEER. The CDR3 has 16 amino acids. CDR3 coding DNA: TGCGCCAGCAGCCAAGAGGCAGGGGGGGAGGTCTATGGCTACACCTTC. It translates to CASSQEAGGEVYGYTF.

The rearrangement joins TRBV28 to TRBJ2-7; a weak D match, TRBD1 (5 bases). Germline assignment: CDR1 MDHEN and CDR2 SYDVKM. The CDR3 contains 12 residues. The germline V and J ends were trimmed by 4 bases and 12 bases, with 16 bases remaining between them. The CDR3 DNA is TGTGCCAGCAGTTCCGGACGACAGAAGGGGTACTTC. Amino acid sequence: CASSSGRQKGYF.

J is TRBJ1-2 and V is TRBV4-2, with a weak D call TRBD1 (6 bases). The CDR3 totals 16 residues. Germline V gives CDR1 LGHNA, CDR2 YNFKEQ. The V gene lost 5 bases and the J gene lost 0 bases, with 16 bases spanning the gap. CDR3 protein: CASSLTSGTPNYGYTF. The CDR3 DNA sequence: TGTGCCAGCAGCTTGACCTCCGGGACACCTAACTATGGCTACACCTTC.

The V gene is TRBV5-4, the J gene TRBJ2-1, with D unclear. Germline CDR1 reads SGHNT; CDR2 reads YYREEE (reference sequence). The CDR3 covers 13 residues. Trimming left V 3 bases short and J 8 bases short, with 12 bases between. The CDR3 region is CASSWVGKDEQFF. DNA for the CDR3: TGTGCCAGCAGCTGGGTGGGGAAGGATGAGCAGTTCTTC.